The clone carrying this T cell receptor beta chain has ten or more counts. These data come from a study of T cells in Graves' hyperthyroidism and ophthalmopathy. Germline V CDR1 and CDR2: MNHEY, SMNVEV (reference sequence). The CDR3 runs 14 residues. V was trimmed by 5 bases and J by 4 bases, leaving 14 bases between them. TCR beta CDR3 regions were amplified from RNA transcripts. The primer set for the first-round RT-PCR of the TCR CDR3 was HTBI. TCRdb ran MiXCR on the multiplex PCR reads and lists one entry per CDR3 protein. Here the sample spans approximately 210,000 distinct CDR3 sequences, about a sixth being singletons.

This chain links TRBV27 with TRBJ1-1, with a possible D match to TRBD1 (6 bases). Sequencing input: blood. This receptor was identified in a man aged 50-59 years with Graves' hyperthyroidism. The CDR3 sequence: CASSTEGGATEAFF. CDR3 DNA: TGTGCCAGCAGTACCGAGGGGGGGGCCACTGAAGCTTTCTTT.